A selection of T cell receptor beta chains follows, all from one sample in a study of OX40 agonist ivuxolimab in advanced cancers. TCRdb keeps only in-frame clones here, not all; method: immunoSEQ multiplex PCR. The data contain about 69,000 clones, approximately 91% of them singletons. The starting material was CD4+ or CD8+ T cells sorted from blood, obtained in a trial of the OX40 agonist ivuxolimab. The receptors come from an adult with an advanced solid tumor such as melanoma, head and neck, liver or kidney cancer. Both conserved end residues are part of each CDR3. D genes are given only for firm matches. The size of a clone is reported for some rows only, either as once, few or many, or as a class for expanded clones.

abundance	v_gene	d_gene	j_gene	CDR3aa	CDR3nt
NA	TRBV5-6	TRBD1	TRBJ1-2	CASSLGAGQGVYGYTF	TGTGCCAGCAGCTTGGGCGCGGGACAGGGGGTCTATGGCTACACCTTC
NA	TRBV7-9	TRBD1	TRBJ1-2	CASSQVGQGYGYTF	TGTGCCAGCAGCCAAGTTGGACAGGGCTATGGCTACACCTTC
few	TRBV18	TRBD2	TRBJ2-2	CASSPGLAGVSTGELFF	TGTGCCAGCTCACCAGGACTAGCGGGAGTCAGCACCGGGGAGCTGTTTTTT
few	TRBV21-1	NA	TRBJ1-3	CASSNRGVKGNTIYF	TGTGCCAGCAGCAACCGGGGGGTAAAGGGAAACACCATATATTTT
NA	TRBV2	TRBD1	TRBJ1-2	CASTRQGSTYGYTF	TGTGCCAGCACCCGACAGGGGTCGACCTATGGCTACACCTTC
NA	TRBV5-6	TRBD1	TRBJ2-7	CASSSQGYFYEQYF	TGTGCCAGCAGCTCACAGGGGTATTTCTACGAGCAGTACTTC
NA	TRBV6-6	NA	TRBJ1-1	CASSVQGGNTEAFF	TGTGCCAGCAGTGTACAGGGTGGGAACACTGAAGCTTTCTTT
NA	TRBV7-9	NA	TRBJ2-4	CASSTAVGGQYF	TGTGCCAGCAGCACTGCGGTCGGGGGTCAGTACTTC
NA	TRBV5-4	NA	TRBJ2-5	CASRKIDNETQYF	TGTGCCAGCAGAAAAATTGACAATGAGACCCAGTACTTC
NA	TRBV7-2	NA	TRBJ1-4	CASSSGGRVGEKLFF	TGTGCCAGCAGCTCTGGAGGGAGGGTCGGTGAAAAACTGTTTTTT
NA	TRBV10-3	NA	TRBJ1-6	CAISSSGDGSPLHF	TGTGCCATCAGCTCCTCAGGGGATGGTTCACCCCTCCACTTT
NA	TRBV5-1	TRBD2	TRBJ2-7	CASSPRTSFYEQYF	TGCGCCAGCAGCCCGCGGACTAGTTTCTACGAGCAGTACTTC
NA	TRBV2	TRBD2	TRBJ2-3	CASSRGLAGKEDTQYF	TGTGCCAGCAGTCGGGGACTAGCGGGAAAGGAGGATACGCAGTATTTT
NA	TRBV11-2	NA	TRBJ2-2	CASSLVAPANTGELFF	TGTGCCAGCAGCTTAGTTGCACCCGCGAACACCGGGGAGCTGTTTTTT
NA	TRBV19	TRBD1	TRBJ2-2	CASSARDRSNTGELFF	TGTGCCAGTAGTGCAAGGGACAGAAGTAACACCGGGGAGCTGTTTTTT
NA	TRBV25-1	NA	TRBJ2-3	CASMSDTQYF	TGTGCCAGCATGAGTGATACGCAGTATTTT
NA	TRBV19	TRBD1	TRBJ1-1	CASSPGPPGQRTTFEAFF	TGTGCCAGTAGTCCTGGACCGCCGGGACAGAGGACGACATTTGAAGCTTTCTTT
NA	TRBV10-3	NA	TRBJ2-7	CAISGQPAYEQYF	TGTGCCATCAGTGGACAGCCGGCCTACGAGCAGTACTTC
NA	TRBV5-8	NA	TRBJ2-1	CASNQLAWVYNEQFF	TGTGCCAGCAACCAACTAGCTTGGGTCTACAATGAGCAGTTCTTC
NA	TRBV2	TRBD2	TRBJ2-1	CASRESGRAGEQFF	TGTGCCAGCAGGGAGAGCGGGAGGGCCGGTGAGCAGTTCTTC
NA	TRBV4-1	TRBD2	TRBJ2-1	CASSPRAAGEIYNEQFF	TGCGCCAGCAGCCCTAGGGCCGCGGGAGAGATCTACAATGAGCAGTTCTTC
few	TRBV2	TRBD1	TRBJ2-4	CASRKDSGQGKNIQYF	TGTGCCAGCAGGAAAGACTCGGGACAGGGAAAAAACATTCAGTACTTC
NA	TRBV19	NA	TRBJ2-3	CASNQGGLHTQYF	TGTGCCAGTAACCAGGGGGGCCTCCATACGCAGTATTTT
NA	TRBV11-2	NA	TRBJ1-2	CASSLRGAVVNGYTF	TGTGCCAGCAGCTTAAGGGGGGCGGTAGTAAATGGCTACACCTTC
once	TRBV27	NA	TRBJ2-7	CASSLFRGTGGDTYEQYF	TGTGCCAGCAGTTTATTTAGGGGAACAGGTGGGGACACCTACGAGCAGTACTTC
NA	TRBV15	TRBD1	TRBJ2-4	CATSRDWGGTGALAKNIQYF	TGTGCCACCAGCAGAGATTGGGGCGGGACAGGGGCACTAGCCAAAAACATTCAGTACTTC
NA	TRBV4-1	NA	TRBJ2-1	CASSQGAAVHSGDTQFF	TGCGCCAGCAGCCAAGGGGCTGCCGTCCACTCTGGGGACACGCAGTTCTTC
NA	TRBV10-3	NA	TRBJ2-4	CAISLEGGLAKNIQYF	TGTGCCATCAGTTTGGAGGGGGGCCTAGCCAAAAACATTCAGTACTTC
NA	TRBV5-1	TRBD1	TRBJ2-5	CASSPDRGWETQYF	TGCGCCAGCAGCCCGGACAGGGGGTGGGAGACCCAGTACTTC
NA	TRBV6-1	NA	TRBJ1-5	CASSGQGLYNQPQHF	TGTGCCAGCAGTGGGCAGGGGCTCTACAATCAGCCCCAGCATTTT
NA	TRBV12-5	TRBD2	TRBJ2-1	CASGPFLAGAYNEQFF	TGTGCTAGTGGGCCCTTCCTAGCGGGGGCCTACAATGAGCAGTTCTTC
NA	TRBV30	NA	TRBJ1-5	CAWSDGTFAGQPQHF	TGTGCCTGGAGCGATGGGACCTTTGCTGGGCAGCCCCAGCATTTT
NA	TRBV5-1	NA	TRBJ1-2	CASSLSDFGYTF	TGCGCCAGCAGCCTTAGCGACTTCGGCTACACCTTC
NA	TRBV7-9	NA	TRBJ2-7	CASSFSSTYEQYF	TGTGCCAGCAGCTTTTCCAGCACCTACGAGCAGTACTTC
NA	TRBV6-1	NA	TRBJ1-4	CASSEAPTREKLFF	TGTGCCAGCAGTGAAGCGCCGACACGGGAAAAACTGTTTTTT
NA	TRBV9	NA	TRBJ2-2	CASSVGGGTNTGELFF	TGTGCCAGCAGCGTAGGAGGCGGCACGAACACCGGGGAGCTGTTTTTT
NA	TRBV6-1	NA	TRBJ1-5	CASSLDMSDQPQHF	TGTGCCAGCAGCCTGGACATGAGCGATCAGCCCCAGCATTTT
NA	TRBV7-2	NA	TRBJ2-1	CASSLYGWGAGTSNEQFF	TGTGCCAGCAGCTTATATGGTTGGGGTGCGGGGACCTCCAATGAGCAGTTCTTC
NA	TRBV5-1	NA	TRBJ2-1	CASRSTTSSYNEQFF	TGCGCCAGCAGATCGACCACCAGCTCCTACAATGAGCAGTTCTTC
NA	TRBV19	NA	TRBJ2-7	CASSMPGWSEQYF	TGTGCCAGTAGTATGCCGGGTTGGTCCGAGCAGTACTTC
once	TRBV7-7	NA	TRBJ2-1	CASSLYAGDNEQFF	TGTGCTAGCAGCTTATATGCAGGGGATAATGAGCAGTTCTTC
NA	TRBV25-1	NA	TRBJ2-1	CASSEFYRGEQFF	TGTGCCAGCAGTGAATTCTACCGGGGGGAGCAGTTCTTC
NA	TRBV7-2	NA	TRBJ2-5	CASSLGLLQETQYF	TGTGCCAGCAGCTTAGGACTACTACAAGAGACCCAGTACTTC
NA	TRBV6-1	TRBD2	TRBJ2-3	CASMPSGASTDTQYF	TGTGCCAGCATGCCTAGCGGAGCTAGCACAGATACGCAGTATTTT
NA	TRBV10-2	NA	TRBJ2-1	CASTRGYEQFF	TGCGCCAGCACCCGAGGGTATGAGCAGTTCTTC
NA	TRBV19	TRBD1	TRBJ1-3	CASSRQGASGNTIYF	TGTGCCAGTAGCCGACAGGGGGCCTCTGGAAACACCATATATTTT
NA	TRBV7-8	NA	TRBJ2-5	CASSLSPDNQETQYF	TGTGCCAGCAGCTTGTCTCCTGACAACCAAGAGACCCAGTACTTC
NA	TRBV30	NA	TRBJ1-1	CAWSIRVGNTEAFF	TGTGCCTGGAGTATAAGGGTCGGGAACACTGAAGCTTTCTTT